Shown below are 9 T cell receptor beta chains from a single sample sequenced in a study of T-cell reconstitution after alpha-beta-depleted transplantation in children. Unique molecular identifiers were incorporated when the TCRbeta library was constructed. One entry per CDR3 protein results from TCRdb running MiXCR on the PCR reads. The sample holds some 520,000 distinct CDR3 sequences, approximately 30% seen once. The sample was PBMCs from the stem cell graft donor, taken from the stem cell graft. All receptors come from a human donor who donated a stem cell graft to a child with aplastic anemia.

This clonotype was detected only a few times. The chain joins TRBV30 to TRBJ2-3, with 9 bases lining up with TRBD2. Looked up from germline, CDR1 is GTSNPN and CDR2 is SVGIG (reference sequence). The CDR3 length is 13 residues. V lost 4 bases to trimming and J lost 1 base; unmatched junction nucleotides: 0. The CDR3 spells CAWKREGTDTQYF. CDR3 DNA: TGTGCCTGGAAGCGGGAGGGCACAGATACGCAGTATTTT.

The rearrangement joins TRBV4-3 to TRBJ1-1; 7 bases are a match to TRBD1. V lost 0 bases to trimming and J lost 1 base; unmatched junction nucleotides: 8. This CDR3 is built from 17 residues. Germline-derived CDR1 and CDR2 are LGHNA and YSLEER. The DNA for the CDR3 is TGCGCCAGCAGCCAAGACTTTGCAGGGGGTTGGAACACTGAAGCTTTCTTT. Protein: CASSQDFAGGWNTEAFF.

This clonotype has more than one count but fewer than ten. CDR3 coding DNA: TGTGCCAGCAGCGACCCGGGACGGAGCTACGAGCAGTACGTC. Protein product: CASSDPGRSYEQYV. V is TRBV7-9 and J is TRBJ2-7, with D perhaps matching TRBD1 or TRBD2 (5 bases each). With 5 bases removed from V and 3 bases from J, the gap between germline ends came to 14 bases. In germline, CDR1 is SEHNR, CDR2 FQNEAQ (reference sequence). The CDR3 has 14 residues.

The gene calls are TRBV6-2 or TRBV6-3 and TRBJ2-7; 7 bases are a match to TRBD1. Germline V CDR1 and CDR2: MNHEY, SVGEGT. The V segment lost 5 bases and the J segment 0 bases; nucleotides outside the gene matches: 4. The CDR3 spans 14 residues. As DNA, the CDR3 is TGTGCCAGCAGTGACAGGGTACCCTCCTACGAGCAGTACGTC. Translation gives CASSDRVPSYEQYV.

In its sample, this clonotype was seen many times. V and J are TRBV10-2 and TRBJ2-7, with D perhaps assigned TRBD1 or TRBD2 (6 bases each). V was shortened by 0 bases and J by 0 bases, with 15 bases between the two germline ends. The CDR3 runs to 17 residues. The germline V gene has CDR1 WSHSY and CDR2 SAAADI. Here the CDR3 DNA reads TGCGCCAGCAGTGAGTCTCGGGGGCTGACGCTCTCCTACGAGCAGTACGTC. This translates into CASSESRGLTLSYEQYV.

The V gene is TRBV7-7, the J gene TRBJ2-1, with 7 bases identical to TRBD2. The CDR3 has 16 residues. Per the germline V gene, CDR1 is SSHAT and CDR2 is FNYEAQ (reference sequence). V gave up 1 base and J gave up 7 bases; unmatched junction bases: 10. The CDR3 reads CASSLESGKVGNEQFF. CDR3 in DNA: TGTGCCAGCAGCTTAGAGAGCGGGAAGGTCGGGAATGAGCAGTTCTTC.

Worth noting for this clonotype: Relative to the germline gene, one junction end is altered; a read error may explain this. The gene calls are TRBV29-1 and TRBJ1-2; TRBD1 aligns across 9 bases. Germline V gene sequence: CDR1 SQVTM, CDR2 ANQGSEA. CDR3 length equals 14 residues. The CDR3 coding sequence is TGCAGCGCAACCAGAGAGGACAGGGGTTATGCCTACACCTTC. This gives the protein CSATREDRGYAYTF. The variable domain in full, with the rest retrieved from reference TRBV29-1 and TRBJ1-2, is SAVISQKPSRDICQRGTSLTIQCQVDSQVTMMFWYRQQPGQSLTLIATANQGSEATYESGFVIDKFPISRPNLTFSTLTVSNMSPEDSSIYLCSATREDRGYAYTFGSGTRLTVV.

This clonotype was seen a handful of times. The chain couples TRBV20-1 to TRBJ1-2; D ambiguous. Germline CDR1 is DFQATT and CDR2 is SNEGSKA (reference sequence). This CDR3 contains 11 residues. Trimming took 8 bases from V and 0 from J, leaving 7 bases between them. In DNA, the CDR3 is TGCAGTTCGAACTCTAACTATGGCTACACCTTC. It specifies CSSNSNYGYTF.

The rearrangement links TRBV28 to TRBJ2-3; possibly TRBD1 or TRBD2 for D (6 bases each). Germline V gene data show CDR1 as MDHEN and CDR2 as SYDVKM. This CDR3 is 15 amino acids long. Trimming shortened V by 2 bases and J by 5 bases, and 14 bases separated the two germline ends. Here the CDR3 DNA reads TGTGCCAGCAGTTTACCGGGGGCTTCACGAGATACGCAGTATTTT. This translates into CASSLPGASRDTQYF.